This T cell receptor (beta chain) was recorded in a study of breast tumors, draining lymph nodes, adjacent tissues. Study-level points and caveats: Tumor T cell lymph node origin was a supported hypothesis, not proven. Most tumor T cells seemingly derive from lymph node, then expand in tumor. Compared with lymph nodes, tumors were less diverse; compared with nontumor tissue, more.

From the multiplex PCR reads, TCRdb called clonotypes with MiXCR, one entry per CDR3 protein. The top ten hold roughly 8% of the sample, which has 20,000 or so distinct CDR3 sequences, around 50% seen once. This clonotype appeared many times. What it recognizes is unknown. Looked up from germline, CDR1 is KGHSH and CDR2 is LQKENI. The CDR3 has 15 residues. V lost 3 bases, J lost 5 bases, and 15 bases lay in between. The sequence came from a female donor with breast cancer. Some clones in this sample may be carry-over from other donors' samples. This rearrangement joins TRBV18 to TRBJ2-3, with D possibly being TRBD1 (5 bases). The material sequenced was breast tumor tissue. CDR3 in amino acids: CASSPTRAQGDTQYF. The CDR3 DNA reads as TGTGCCAGCTCACCTACAAGGGCTCAGGGAGATACGCAGTATTTT.